This TCR beta chain was observed in a study of CD8+CD57+ T cells in acquired aplastic anemia. CDR3 and TCR beta VDJ profiling relied on genomic DNA as the template. MiXCR was run by TCRdb on the reads, yielding one entry per CDR3 protein. The data hold some 180,000 distinct CDR3 sequences, with less than 65% observed a single time. All patients picked for sequencing had shown, by flow cytometry, an expansion of CD8+CD57+ cells. This receptor was obtained from a human donor with aplastic anemia. The sample taken for sequencing was sorted CD4+, CD8+, or CD8+CD57+ T cells (not recorded which) from PBMCs.

In DNA, the CDR3 is TGTGCCAGCAGTGACCTCGGTGGGGGGAGCAGCTCCTACGAGCAGTACTTC. The encoded protein is CASSDLGGGSSSYEQYF. V and J are TRBV2 and TRBJ2-7; a weak D match, TRBD2 (6 bases). Germline loops: CDR1 SNHLY, CDR2 FYNNEI. V was trimmed by 3 bases and J by 0 bases, leaving 18 bases between them. The CDR3 is 17 residues long.